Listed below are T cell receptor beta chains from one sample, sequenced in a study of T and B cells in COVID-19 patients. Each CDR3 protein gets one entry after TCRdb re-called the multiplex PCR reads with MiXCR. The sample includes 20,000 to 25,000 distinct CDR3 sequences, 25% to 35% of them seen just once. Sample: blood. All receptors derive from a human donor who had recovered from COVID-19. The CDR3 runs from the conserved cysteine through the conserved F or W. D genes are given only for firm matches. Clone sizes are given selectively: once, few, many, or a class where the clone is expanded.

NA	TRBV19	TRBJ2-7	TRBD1	TGTGCCAGCAGCCCGGACAGGGGAGGGGGAAGCTCCTACGAGCAGTACTTC	CASSPDRGGGSSYEQYF
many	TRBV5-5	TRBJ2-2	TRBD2	TGTGCCAGCAGCTTTACGGGAGGGCCGAACGGGGAGCTGTTTTTT	CASSFTGGPNGELFF
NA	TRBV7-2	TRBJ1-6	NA	TGTGCCAGCAGCTTAGCGGGACTCTATTCACCCCTCCACTTT	CASSLAGLYSPLHF
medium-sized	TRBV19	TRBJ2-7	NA	TGTGCCAGCGCGGTGGCGTCTCCCTACGAGCAGTACTTC	CASAVASPYEQYF
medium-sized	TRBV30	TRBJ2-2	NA	TGTGCCTGGTACCACGGTGGGACCGGGGAGCTGTTTTTT	CAWYHGGTGELFF
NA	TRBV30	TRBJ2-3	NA	TGTGCCTGGGCCCTAGGGGGTTTGAGGAATACGCAGTATTTT	CAWALGGLRNTQYF
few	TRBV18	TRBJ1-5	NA	TGTGCCAGCTCACCACCGGGTTTCGGGGGGAATCAGCCCCAGCATTTT	CASSPPGFGGNQPQHF
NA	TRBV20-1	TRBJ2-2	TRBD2	TGCAGTGCTACCAGCGGGAGTGGTTCCGGGGAGCTGTTTTTT	CSATSGSGSGELFF
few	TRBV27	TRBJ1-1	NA	TGTGCCAGCAGTTTATCCCATGGGGTTGAAGCTTTCTTT	CASSLSHGVEAFF
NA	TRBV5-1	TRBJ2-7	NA	TGCGCCAGCAGCTCTACAGGGAACGAGCAGTACTTC	CASSSTGNEQYF
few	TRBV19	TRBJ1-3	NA	TGTGCCAGCCACGACGGCAGCTCTGGAAACACCATATATTTT	CASHDGSSGNTIYF
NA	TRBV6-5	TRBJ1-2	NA	TGTGCCAGCAGGACAGGAATAACTAACTATGGCTACACCTTC	CASRTGITNYGYTF
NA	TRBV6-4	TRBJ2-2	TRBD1	TGTGCCAGCAGGGGACAGGGGAACACCGGGGAGCTGTTTTTT	CASRGQGNTGELFF
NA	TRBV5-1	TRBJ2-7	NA	TGCGCCAGCAGCTTCGGCGGACCCGAATCAGAGCAGTACTTC	CASSFGGPESEQYF
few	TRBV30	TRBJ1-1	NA	TGTGCCTGGATTGTGGATATGAACACTGAAGCTTTCTTT	CAWIVDMNTEAFF
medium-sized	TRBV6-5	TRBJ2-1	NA	TGTGCCAGCAGTTACTCCCCCCCGGACAATGAGCAGTTCTTC	CASSYSPPDNEQFF
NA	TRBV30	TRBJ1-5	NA	TGTGCCTGGAGAGACGGGAGATCAGGGCCCCAGCATTTT	CAWRDGRSGPQHF
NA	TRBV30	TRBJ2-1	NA	TGTGCCTGGGGGAAGGGGGGGGGGCCCTACAATGAGCAGTTCTTC	CAWGKGGGPYNEQFF
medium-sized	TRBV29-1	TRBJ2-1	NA	TGCAGCGTTGAACCCCAGGGTGGCTCCTACAATGAGCAGTTCTTC	CSVEPQGGSYNEQFF
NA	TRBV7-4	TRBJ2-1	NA	TGTGCCAGCAGCTTAGGCGCAGAACGGGAGCAGTTCTTC	CASSLGAEREQFF
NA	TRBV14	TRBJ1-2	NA	TGTGCCAGCAGCTCCCAGAAGGGCTATGGCTACACCTTC	CASSSQKGYGYTF
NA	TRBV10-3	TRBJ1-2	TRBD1	TGTGCCATCAGTGCTGGACAGGGGAGAGGAGGCTACACCTTC	CAISAGQGRGGYTF
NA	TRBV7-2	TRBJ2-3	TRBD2	TGTGCCAGCAGCTTGGAGGGACTAGCGGGTACAGATACGCAGTATTTT	CASSLEGLAGTDTQYF
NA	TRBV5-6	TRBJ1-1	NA	TGTGCCAGCAGCCCAGAACCCGACAGTAGCAAGAACACTGAAGCTTTCTTT	CASSPEPDSSKNTEAFF
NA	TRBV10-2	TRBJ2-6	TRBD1	TGCGCCAGTTCGGACAGGGGGGCCTCTGGGGCCAACGTCCTGACTTTC	CASSDRGASGANVLTF
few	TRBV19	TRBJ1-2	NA	TGTGCCAGTAGTAGACGGAACTATGGCTACACCTTC	CASSRRNYGYTF
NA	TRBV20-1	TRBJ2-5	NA	TGCAGTGCTAGAGTAGGGTCGGAGACCCAGTACTTC	CSARVGSETQYF
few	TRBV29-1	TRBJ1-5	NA	TGCAGCGCTAGGACAAATAGCAATCAGCCCCAGCATTTT	CSARTNSNQPQHF
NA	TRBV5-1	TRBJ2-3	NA	TGCGCCAGCAGCCCGGGGGGCACAGATACGCAGTATTTT	CASSPGGTDTQYF
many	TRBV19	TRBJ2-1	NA	TGTGCCAGTAGTATACAGGGGTCATCCTACAATGAGCAGTTCTTC	CASSIQGSSYNEQFF
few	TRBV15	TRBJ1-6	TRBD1	TGTGCCACCAGCAGAGCGGGACAGGAGTATTCACCCCTCCACTTT	CATSRAGQEYSPLHF